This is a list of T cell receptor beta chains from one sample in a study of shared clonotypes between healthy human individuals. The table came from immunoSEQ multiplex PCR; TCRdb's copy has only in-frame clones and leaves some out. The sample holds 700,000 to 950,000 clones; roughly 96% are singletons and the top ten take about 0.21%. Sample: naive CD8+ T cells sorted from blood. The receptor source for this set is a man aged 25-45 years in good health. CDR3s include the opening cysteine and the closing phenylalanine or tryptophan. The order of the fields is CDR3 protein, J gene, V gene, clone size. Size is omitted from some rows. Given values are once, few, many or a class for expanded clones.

CDR3: CASSQESGRAIETQYF; J: TRBJ2-5; V: TRBV4-3; size: .
CDR3: CASSYPTGELFF; J: TRBJ2-2; V: TRBV6-5; size: .
CDR3: CASRIGGKGQLNTEAFF; J: TRBJ1-1; V: TRBV7-9; size: .
CDR3: CASSEIGGSYEQYF; J: TRBJ2-7; V: TRBV25-1; size: .
CDR3: CASSFSRGGVQETQYF; J: TRBJ2-5; V: TRBV7-9; size: .
CDR3: CASTQSSYEQYF; J: TRBJ2-7; V: TRBV10-2; size: .
CDR3: CASSLRGPGANVLTF; J: TRBJ2-6; V: TRBV13; size: .
CDR3: CASSFEGFHEQYF; J: TRBJ2-7; V: TRBV11-2; size: .
CDR3: CASSVSAGSNEQFF; J: TRBJ2-1; V: TRBV9; size: once
CDR3: CSVEDPPSGLYNEQFF; J: TRBJ2-1; V: TRBV29-1; size: .
CDR3: CASRRGGDEQYF; J: TRBJ2-7; V: TRBV7-9; size: .
CDR3: CASSGGQGRETQYF; J: TRBJ2-5; V: TRBV5-6; size: .
CDR3: CASSLEYGSYNEQFF; J: TRBJ2-1; V: TRBV4-1; size: .
CDR3: CASSQGGPLAGRSYEQYF; J: TRBJ2-7; V: TRBV4-3; size: .
CDR3: CATSRAGGNTEAFF; J: TRBJ1-1; V: TRBV15; size: .
CDR3: CASNQNTEAFF; J: TRBJ1-1; V: TRBV6-6; size: .
CDR3: CASSYSRDYPTYEQYF; J: TRBJ2-7; V: TRBV6-5; size: .
CDR3: CASSLSTRREYEQYF; J: TRBJ2-7; V: TRBV7-2; size: once